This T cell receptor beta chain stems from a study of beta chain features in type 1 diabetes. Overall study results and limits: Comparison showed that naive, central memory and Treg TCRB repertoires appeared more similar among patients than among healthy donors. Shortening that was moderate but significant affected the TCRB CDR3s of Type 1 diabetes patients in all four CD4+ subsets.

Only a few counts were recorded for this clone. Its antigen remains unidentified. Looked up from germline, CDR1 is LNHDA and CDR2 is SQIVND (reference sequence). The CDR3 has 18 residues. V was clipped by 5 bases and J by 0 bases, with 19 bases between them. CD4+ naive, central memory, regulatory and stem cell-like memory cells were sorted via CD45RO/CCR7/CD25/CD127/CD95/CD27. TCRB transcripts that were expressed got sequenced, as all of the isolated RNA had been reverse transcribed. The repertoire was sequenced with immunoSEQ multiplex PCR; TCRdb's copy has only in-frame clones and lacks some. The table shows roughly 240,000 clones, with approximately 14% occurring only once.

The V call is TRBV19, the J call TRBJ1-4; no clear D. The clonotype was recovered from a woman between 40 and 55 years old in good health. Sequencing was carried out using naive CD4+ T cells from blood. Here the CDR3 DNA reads TGTGCCAGTAGTCCCCGGGGTCGGGGAAGTGCAACTAATGAAAAACTGTTTTTT. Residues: CASSPRGRGSATNEKLFF.